The clone carrying this T cell receptor (beta chain) appeared many times. No antigen is known for it. Quantitative 5'-RACE with molecular barcodes generated TCR beta libraries. A single record per CDR3 protein comes from TCRdb applying MiXCR to the 5' RACE reads. In the table there are about 750,000 distinct CDR3 sequences, roughly 19% of which are singletons. The CDR3 has 13 amino acids. With 2 bases removed from V and 4 bases from J, the gap between germline ends came to 11 bases. Germline CDR1 reads SQVTM; CDR2 reads ANQGSEA. The data stem from a study of CD8 T cells in ankylosing spondylitis. Points from the study as a whole: What appeared characteristic of ankylosing spondylitis blood was a TCR beta motif of several highly homologous variants. Both synovial fluid and blood in reactive arthritis had previously been reported to carry some motif variants.

The rearrangement joins TRBV29-1 to TRBJ1-2; possibly TRBD1 for D (6 bases). The sequence was collected from a male donor with ankylosing spondylitis. Sequencing input: blood, either unsorted or a sorted T cell fraction (not recorded which). The CDR3: CSVERSRGYGYTF. The CDR3 DNA reads as TGCAGCGTTGAACGTTCCAGGGGCTATGGCTACACCTTC.